The source of this TCR beta chain is a study of T cell changes during pregnancy in multiple sclerosis. Sequencing used immunoSEQ multiplex PCR; TCRdb keeps in-frame clones, though not all of them. The sample carries some 38,000 clones, about 90% recorded once. The input for sequencing was CD4+ T cells from peripheral blood mononuclear cells, taken after pregnancy. The clonotype comes from a female donor in good health, enrolled as a control in a pregnancy study.

The CDR3 is CSVNRGLNEQFF. Written as DNA, the CDR3 is TGCAGCGTTAACAGGGGGCTCAATGAGCAGTTCTTC. The rearrangement joins TRBV29-1 to TRBJ2-1; 9 nucleotides agree with TRBD1. Germline loops: CDR1 SQVTM, CDR2 ANQGSEA. The length of the CDR3 is 12 residues. With V trimmed by 5 bases and J by 6 bases, 2 bases remained unmatched.